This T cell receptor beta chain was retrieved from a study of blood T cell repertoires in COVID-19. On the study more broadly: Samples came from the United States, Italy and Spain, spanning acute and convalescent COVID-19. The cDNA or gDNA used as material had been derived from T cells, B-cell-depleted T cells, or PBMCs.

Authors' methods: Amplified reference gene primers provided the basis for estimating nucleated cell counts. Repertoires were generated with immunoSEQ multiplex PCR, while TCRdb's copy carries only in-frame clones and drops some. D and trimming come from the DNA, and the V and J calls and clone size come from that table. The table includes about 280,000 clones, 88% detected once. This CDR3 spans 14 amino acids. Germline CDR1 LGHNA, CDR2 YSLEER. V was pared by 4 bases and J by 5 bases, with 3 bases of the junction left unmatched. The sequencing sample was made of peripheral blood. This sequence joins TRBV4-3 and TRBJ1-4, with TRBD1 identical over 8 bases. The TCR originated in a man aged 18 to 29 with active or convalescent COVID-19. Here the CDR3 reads CASSPGTGNEKLFF. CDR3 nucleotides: TGCGCCAGCAGCCCCGGGACAGGAAATGAAAAACTGTTTTTT.